Below, 16 T cell receptor beta chains from the same sample are listed, as sequenced in a study of blood T cells in healthy people across ages. Using a J-beta primer mix together with a sample-barcoded 5' primer, a second PCR was run for roughly 6 to 12 cycles. TCRdb re-analysed the 5' RACE reads in MiXCR, keeping a single row per CDR3 protein. The sample yields 780,000 or so distinct CDR3 sequences, around three fifths seen once. The sequencing input was blood. These receptors were taken from a man in his forties or fifties in good health.

CDR3 sequence reads: CASTSFIQGFLAPTPTEAFF. The DNA of the CDR3 is TGTGCCAGCACCTCATTCATTCAAGGGTTTCTCGCCCCCACCCCAACTGAAGCTTTCTTT. The genes are TRBV7-9 and TRBJ1-1; D gene uncertain. Germline V gives CDR1 SEHNR, CDR2 FQNEAQ (reference sequence). The CDR3 runs to 20 residues. V gave up 7 bases and J gave up 5 bases, with 35 bases separating them.

This chain joins TRBV7-2 and TRBJ2-7; 9 nucleotides agree with TRBD2. The CDR3 sequence is 14 residues long. Germline values: CDR1 SGHTA, CDR2 FQGNSA. With V trimmed by 2 bases and J by 5 bases, 4 bases remained unmatched. The CDR3 nucleotides are TGTGCCAGCAGCTTAAGACTAGCGGTCGACGAGCAGTACTTC. Residues: CASSLRLAVDEQYF.

V and J are TRBV6-5 and TRBJ2-4; the match to TRBD1 covers 10 bases. V dropped 5 bases and J dropped 7; count of bases not matched to a gene: 11. The CDR3 length is 16 residues. CDR1 and CDR2 (germline): MNHEY, SVGAGI. The CDR3 sequence: CASSQTGGLGHNIQYF. CDR3 bases: TGTGCCAGCAGTCAGACAGGGGGCCTGGGCCATAACATTCAGTACTTC.

The rearrangement uses TRBV5-1 and TRBJ2-4; 8 bases align to TRBD2. The CDR3 has 17 amino acids. J was trimmed by 0 bases and V by 5 bases; bases with no gene match: 10. From germline, CDR1 is SGHRS and CDR2 YFSETQ. The CDR3 loop is CASRVSGGELAKNIQYF. The CDR3 DNA is TGCGCCAGCAGGGTGAGCGGGGGTGAACTAGCCAAAAACATTCAGTACTTC. Looking up the rest from reference TRBV5-1 and TRBJ2-4 gives the full variable domain: KAGVTQTPRYLIKTRGQQVTLSCSPISGHRSVSWYQQTPGQGLQFLFEYFSETQRNKGNFPGRFSGRQFSNSRSEMNVSTLELGDSALYLCASRVSGGELAKNIQYFGAGTRLSVL.

This clonotype came up a few times. The chain recombines TRBV20-1 with TRBJ2-3; 8 nucleotides match TRBD2. Germline CDR1 DFQATT, CDR2 SNEGSKA (reference sequence). The CDR3 runs 12 residues. With V trimmed by 5 bases and J by 5 bases, 3 bases remained unmatched. CDR3: CSAGLARDTQYF. CDR3 nucleotides: TGCAGTGCTGGACTAGCCCGAGATACGCAGTATTTT.

The CDR3: CAIKSSGANVLTF. CDR3 DNA sequence: TGTGCCATCAAGAGCTCTGGGGCCAACGTCCTGACTTTC. This chain links TRBV10-3 with TRBJ2-6; D ambiguous. V was shortened by 7 bases and J by 0 bases, with 4 bases between the two germline ends. Germline assignment: CDR1 ENHRY and CDR2 SYGVKD. This CDR3 is built from 13 residues.

At least ten counts were recorded for this clonotype. The genes are TRBV24-1 and TRBJ1-5, with TRBD1 matching 8 bases. The CDR3 is 13 residues long. Germline V gene data show CDR1 as KGHDR and CDR2 as SFDVKD. Germline trimming cut 5 bases from V and 4 bases from J; bases unmatched to any gene: 0. This CDR3 is CATSGQGNQPQHF. The CDR3 DNA is TGTGCCACCAGTGGACAGGGGAATCAGCCCCAGCATTTT.

The chain employs TRBV7-9 and TRBJ2-7; tentative D call: TRBD1 (6 bases). The V and J ends lost 5 bases and 6 bases respectively, with 20 bases between them. CDR3 length: 15 residues. Germline V lookup: CDR1 SEHNR, CDR2 FQNEAQ (reference sequence). Written as DNA, the CDR3 is TGTGCCAGCAGCGCGAAAGGGGGAACGATGTTCGAGCAGTACTTC. Its protein product is CASSAKGGTMFEQYF.

In its sample, this clonotype was seen a few times. The chain carries TRBV7-9 and TRBJ2-3; TRBD1 aligns across 10 bases. CDR1 and CDR2 (germline): SEHNR, FQNEAQ (reference sequence). This CDR3 has 16 amino acids. J gave up 4 bases and V 4 bases, and 8 bases lay outside the gene matches. CDR3 residues: CASSYTTGGRSDTQYF. CDR3 nucleotides: TGTGCCAGCAGCTATACGACAGGGGGCAGGTCAGATACGCAGTATTTT.

The rearrangement uses TRBV2 and TRBJ2-3; a possible D gene is TRBD1 (6 bases). The V gene's germline CDR1 is SNHLY and CDR2 FYNNEI. This CDR3 contains 15 residues. With 7 bases removed from V and 7 bases from J, the gap between germline ends came to 21 bases. In nucleotides, the CDR3 is TGTGCCAGCACCGAGAGGGGGTCCCTCGGGAATACGCAGTATTTT. The encoded protein is CASTERGSLGNTQYF.

A note on this clonotype: A junction end diverges from the germline sequence, so it may reflect a read error. This chain uses TRBV7-2 with TRBJ2-1; D is perhaps TRBD2 (5 bases). The CDR3 consists of 16 residues. Germline V gene lookup returns CDR1 SGHTA and CDR2 FQGNSA. CDR3 in amino acids: CASGLVSPSFGNEQFF. CDR3 nucleotide sequence: TGTGCCAGCGGCTTAGTATCGCCTAGCTTCGGCAATGAGCAGTTCTTC.

V usage is TRBV18 and J usage is TRBJ2-5, with unresolved D. CDR3 length equals 14 residues. The V gene lost 2 bases and the J gene lost 5 bases, with 12 bases spanning the gap. The germline CDR1 and CDR2 sequences are KGHSH and LQKENI. CDR3 in amino acids: CASSPRSIGETQYF. The CDR3 DNA reads TGTGCCAGCTCACCAAGATCGATTGGGGAGACCCAGTACTTC.

This clonotype was counted a single time. The CDR3 bases are TGTGCCAGCAGTTACGGAACCCGGGGGGGCTACAATGAGCAGTACTTC. It codes for CASSYGTRGGYNEQYF. This chain uses TRBV6-5 with TRBJ2-7; 8 bases align to TRBD2. The CDR3 spans 16 residues. The V segment lost 2 bases and the J segment 7 bases; nucleotides outside the gene matches: 13. In germline, CDR1 is MNHEY, CDR2 SVGAGI.

The chain uses TRBV5-6 and TRBJ2-7; D is ambiguous. V lost 0 bases to trimming and J lost 5 bases, with 9 bases between them. This CDR3 comprises 13 residues. The germline V gene encodes CDR1 SGHDT and CDR2 YYEEEE. Written as DNA, the CDR3 is TGTGCCAGCAGCTTGGATACAACCGACGAGCAGTACTTC. It yields the protein CASSLDTTDEQYF.

V gene TRBV29-1 combines with J gene TRBJ1-4, with D hard to call. The CDR3 sequence is 15 residues long. The V end was cut by 4 bases, the J end by 13 bases, with 25 bases between. In germline, CDR1 is SQVTM, CDR2 ANQGSEA. CDR3 DNA: TGCAGCGTTGTAGAGGACGCCAACAAACCCGCAAGACTGTTTTTT. Protein product: CSVVEDANKPARLFF.

This clonotype was observed once. CDR3 in DNA: TGTGCCAGCAGCTTAGCAGGTGTTGGGTCGGCGTTGTACTTC. It codes for CASSLAGVGSALYF. V gene TRBV11-3 combines with J gene TRBJ2-4; D ambiguous. The CDR3 loop spans 14 amino acids. V shed 1 base and J shed 15 bases, with 19 bases lying between them. Germline V gives CDR1 SGHNT, CDR2 YENEEA.